This T cell receptor (beta chain) was identified in a study of shared clonotypes between healthy human individuals. Germline-derived CDR1 and CDR2 are SQVTM and ANQGSEA. The V and J ends lost 6 bases and 0 bases respectively, with 11 bases between them. This CDR3 has 13 amino acids. A few counts support this clone. Assay: immunoSEQ multiplex PCR; the TCRdb copy retains only in-frame clones and omits some. The table shows millions of clones, with approximately 92% occurring only once. This chain uses TRBV29-1 with TRBJ1-1; D unresolved. The origin of this receptor is a man younger than 35 in good health. The sample was naive CD4+ T cells sorted from blood. Subset noted: CD45RA+ positively selected. Here the CDR3 reads CSVFGYLNTEAFF. CDR3 nucleotides: TGCAGCGTGTTCGGTTACTTGAACACTGAAGCTTTCTTT.